Following are 32 T cell receptor beta chains from one sample sequenced in a study of T-cell memory formation after mild COVID-19. TCRdb passed the 5' RACE reads through MiXCR, listing each CDR3 protein once. Here the sample spans 350,000 or so distinct CDR3 sequences, 20% to 25% being singletons. Sequencing used PBMCs or a T cell subset sorted from them (not recorded which). The source is a young man who had mild COVID-19 (a few samples of this study predate the infection). Cell type and time point are not known.

This clonotype has a handful of counts. CDR3 sequence (DNA): TGTGCCAGCAGTGTCTATGAAAAACTGTTTTTT. This encodes CASSVYEKLFF. The rearrangement uses TRBV7-9 and TRBJ1-4; unclear D gene. The CDR3 sequence is 11 residues long. The V gene lost 6 bases and the J gene lost 6 bases, with 5 bases spanning the gap. Germline V CDR1 and CDR2: SEHNR, FQNEAQ (reference sequence).

The chain links TRBV11-2 to TRBJ2-1; D is unresolved. The CDR3 sequence is 12 residues long. Trimming removed 1 base at V and 9 bases at J, with 7 bases between. Germline CDR1 and CDR2: SGHAT and FQNNGV. The CDR3 sequence: CASSLVVGEQFF. The CDR3 DNA reads as TGTGCCAGCAGCTTAGTAGTAGGTGAGCAGTTCTTC.

The sample holds a few counts of this clonotype. The J gene is TRBJ2-5, the V gene TRBV29-1; 13 bases line up with TRBD2. Per germline, CDR1 SQVTM and CDR2 ANQGSEA. The CDR3 sequence is 16 residues long. V lost 1 base and J lost 2; bases outside the gene matches: 4. The CDR3 protein is CSVEGLAGGRQETQYF. The CDR3 bases are TGCAGCGTTGAAGGACTAGCGGGGGGCCGACAAGAGACCCAGTACTTC.

V gene TRBV12-3 or TRBV12-4 combines with J gene TRBJ1-2; the D gene is possibly TRBD1 (5 bases). The V end was cut by 5 bases, the J end by 5 bases, with 21 bases between. This CDR3 contains 16 residues. The CDR3 sequence: CASSPPGRPKRYGYTF. The DNA for the CDR3 is TGTGCCAGCAGTCCCCCGGGGCGCCCAAAGCGGTATGGCTACACCTTC.

CDR3 residues: CASSVRGGLTEAFF. The CDR3 DNA reads TGTGCCAGTAGCGTCCGAGGAGGGCTGACTGAAGCTTTCTTT. The rearrangement uses TRBV19 and TRBJ1-1; D uncertain. V was clipped by 6 bases and J by 5 bases, with 16 bases between them. Germline CDR1 is LNHDA and CDR2 is SQIVND (reference sequence). The CDR3 sequence is 14 residues long.

At least ten counts were recorded for this clonotype. The chain joins TRBV10-3 to TRBJ2-2, with TRBD1 matching 7 bases. Trimming took 0 bases from V and 5 from J; bases not matched to a gene: 3. This CDR3 is built from 15 residues. The germline gives CDR1 ENHRY, CDR2 SYGVKD. DNA of the CDR3: TGTGCCATCAGTGAGTCCCAACAGGGGACCGGGGAGCTGTTTTTT. This codes for CAISESQQGTGELFF.

This clonotype was detected many times. The rearrangement links TRBV7-9 to TRBJ1-1; no clear D. The CDR3 loop spans 14 amino acids. V was cut by 2 bases and J by 1 base, with 8 bases left in between. Per the germline V gene, CDR1 is SEHNR and CDR2 is FQNEAQ (reference sequence). The CDR3: CASSLTATNTEAFF. The CDR3 nucleotides are TGTGCCAGCAGCTTAACAGCTACGAACACTGAAGCTTTCTTT.

In its sample, this clonotype was seen many times. The chain uses TRBV23-1 and TRBJ2-3; D gene unclear. TRBV23-1 is designated an ORF whose function remains uncertain. The CDR3 loop spans 13 amino acids. V gave up 7 bases and J gave up 12 bases, with 20 bases separating them. The CDR3 protein is CASTRWRTVVQYF. The CDR3 nucleotides are TGCGCCAGCACCAGGTGGCGGACCGTTGTACAGTATTTT.

This clonotype has only a few counts. The rearrangement joins TRBV20-1 to TRBJ2-3, with 7 bases that match TRBD1. The CDR3 runs 16 residues. Losses at the gene ends were 7 bases for V and 0 bases for J; bases not matched to a gene: 13. CDR1 is DFQATT, CDR2 SNEGSKA, per germline (reference sequence). The CDR3 reads CSEGRGGGGSTDTQYF. CDR3 nucleotides: TGCAGTGAGGGAAGAGGGGGCGGTGGCAGCACAGATACGCAGTATTTT.

This clonotype appeared a few times. This chain joins TRBV20-1 and TRBJ2-2, with D possibly being TRBD1 (6 bases). The CDR3 contains 15 residues. CDR1 is DFQATT, CDR2 SNEGSKA, per germline (reference sequence). The V and J ends lost 0 bases and 6 bases respectively, with 14 bases between them. Written as DNA, the CDR3 is TGCAGTGCTAGAGATCTCGGACAGAATTCCGGGGAGCTGTTTTTT. Residues: CSARDLGQNSGELFF.

J is TRBJ1-6 and V is TRBV12-3 or TRBV12-4; D uncertain. This CDR3 spans 13 amino acids. The V gene lost 10 bases and the J gene lost 6 bases, with 13 bases spanning the gap. CDR3 sequence reads: CAIRRQRNSPLHF. CDR3 DNA sequence: TGTGCCATTAGACGGCAACGTAATTCACCCCTCCACTTT.

The rearrangement uses TRBV3-1 and TRBJ2-3; TRBD2 aligns across 8 bases. CDR3 length: 17 amino acids. CDR1 is LGHDT and CDR2 is YNNKEL in the germline V gene (reference sequence). J gave up 0 bases and V 0 bases, and 5 bases lay outside the gene matches. This chain's CDR3 is CASSQERVAGSTDTQYF. The CDR3 region has the DNA TGTGCCAGCAGCCAAGAAAGGGTAGCGGGGAGCACAGATACGCAGTATTTT.

The sample holds a few counts of this clonotype. V gene TRBV7-9 combines with J gene TRBJ1-1; no definite D call. Looked up from germline, CDR1 is SEHNR and CDR2 is FQNEAQ (reference sequence). Between the trimmed V and J ends, which lost 1 base and 1 base, there was a span of 7 bases. CDR3 length: 14 amino acids. Here the CDR3 reads CASSLERQNTEAFF. Here the CDR3 DNA reads TGTGCCAGCAGCTTAGAACGGCAGAACACTGAAGCTTTCTTT.

The table lists this clonotype with a few counts. The rearrangement uses TRBV7-9 and TRBJ1-5; D call uncertain. The CDR3 has 14 amino acids. Deletions cut 2 bases from V and 0 bases from J, with 5 bases between. The germline V gene has CDR1 SEHNR and CDR2 FQNEAQ (reference sequence). CDR3 region: CASSLQNSNQPQHF. Here the CDR3 DNA reads TGTGCCAGCAGCTTACAGAATAGCAATCAGCCCCAGCATTTT.

This clonotype came up a few times. The chain couples TRBV20-1 to TRBJ2-1; 9 positions match TRBD2. Per the germline V gene, CDR1 is DFQATT and CDR2 is SNEGSKA (reference sequence). V lost 2 bases and J lost 7; bases outside the gene matches: 12. The CDR3 has 16 amino acids. The CDR3: CSARNRPGLASNEQFF. The CDR3 DNA sequence: TGCAGTGCTAGAAATAGGCCGGGACTAGCTTCGAATGAGCAGTTCTTC.

The V gene is TRBV6-5, the J gene TRBJ2-4, with no clear D. The CDR3 length is 14 residues. The V end was cut by 6 bases, the J end by 0 bases, with 9 bases between. Germline lookup yields CDR1 MNHEY and CDR2 SVGAGI. Here the CDR3 reads CASRALGAKNIQYF. Here the CDR3 DNA reads TGTGCCAGCAGGGCTTTAGGAGCCAAAAACATTCAGTACTTC.

As DNA, the CDR3 is TGTGCCAGAAGCAGCACCTACGAGCAGTACGTC. It yields the protein CARSSTYEQYV. The chain links TRBV21-1 to TRBJ2-7. TRBV21-1 corresponds to a pseudogene. The CDR3 has 11 amino acids.

The chain recombines TRBV7-9 with TRBJ1-6; 7 positions agree with TRBD1. CDR1 and CDR2 (germline): SEHNR, FQNEAQ (reference sequence). The CDR3 sequence is 15 residues long. V trimming: 5 bases; J trimming: 8 bases; junction bases outside the gene matches: 9. The CDR3 coding sequence is TGTGCCAGCAGCCGGGCAGGGGGTCGGGATTCACCCCTCCACTTT. This codes for CASSRAGGRDSPLHF.

This chain links TRBV7-9 with TRBJ2-7; D is uncertain. V dropped 5 bases and J dropped 1 base, with 6 bases sitting between them. This CDR3 comprises 12 residues. The germline V gene has CDR1 SEHNR and CDR2 FQNEAQ (reference sequence). As DNA, the CDR3 is TGTGCCAGCAGCGTGGAATCCTACGAGCAGTACTTC. Protein sequence: CASSVESYEQYF.

The V gene is TRBV5-5, the J gene TRBJ2-7, with D hard to call. Trimming cost V 1 base and J 6 bases, with 14 bases left between them. CDR1 and CDR2 (germline): SGHKS, YYEKEE (reference sequence). This CDR3 spans 14 amino acids. The CDR3 DNA sequence: TGTGCCAGCAGCTTGCTTAGTTCCCCTTTCGAGCAGTACGTC. This gives the protein CASSLLSSPFEQYV.

This sequence joins TRBV7-9 and TRBJ2-3; D remains ambiguous. Per germline, CDR1 SEHNR and CDR2 FQNEAQ (reference sequence). The length of the CDR3 is 16 residues. V was trimmed by 5 bases and J by 4 bases, leaving 19 bases between them. The CDR3 DNA follows: TGTGCCAGCAGCGCCCCTACGGGCCCGGGCCCAGATACGCAGTATTTT. It translates to CASSAPTGPGPDTQYF.

V usage is TRBV7-6 and J usage is TRBJ1-2, with 8 bases fitting TRBD1. The CDR3 has 16 residues. The junction had 10 bases not matched to a gene; V was cut back by 5 bases and J by 2 bases. Looked up from germline, CDR1 is SGHVS and CDR2 is FNYEAQ. The CDR3 sequence: CASSRLTGTGNYGYTF. CDR3 nucleotide sequence: TGTGCCAGCAGCCGTCTTACCGGGACAGGCAACTATGGCTACACCTTC.

The J gene is TRBJ2-5, the V gene TRBV3-1; unclear D gene. The V end lost 4 bases, the J end lost 3 bases, and 9 bases lay between the germline ends. Germline assignment: CDR1 LGHDT and CDR2 YNNKEL (reference sequence). The CDR3 totals 13 residues. CDR3 DNA sequence: TGTGCCAGCAGCCTAGGCTCGAAAGAGACCCAGTACTTC. It specifies CASSLGSKETQYF.

This rearrangement joins TRBV6-5 to TRBJ2-3, with TRBD2 as a possible D gene (5 bases). Trimming left V 0 bases short and J 3 bases short, with 7 bases between. The CDR3 runs to 14 residues. In germline, CDR1 is MNHEY, CDR2 SVGAGI. CDR3 sequence (DNA): TGTGCCAGCAGTTACTCGAGGGCGACAGATACGCAGTATTTT. As protein: CASSYSRATDTQYF.

This clonotype has just a few counts. The V and J genes are TRBV7-8 and TRBJ2-3; no definite D call. This CDR3 contains 15 residues. The germline V and J ends were trimmed by 0 bases and 8 bases, with 15 bases remaining between them. The germline V gene has CDR1 SGHVS and CDR2 FQNEAQ. Here the CDR3 reads CASSLAVHYQSTQYF. The DNA for the CDR3 is TGTGCCAGCAGCTTAGCGGTGCACTATCAGAGTACGCAGTATTTT. The full variable domain, its missing parts supplied by reference TRBV7-8 and TRBJ2-3, is GAGVSQSPRYKVAKRGQDVALRCDPISGHVSLFWYQQALGQGPEFLTYFQNEAQLDKSGLPSDRFFAERPEGSVSTLKIQRTQQEDSAVYLCASSLAVHYQSTQYFGPGTRLTVL.

This clonotype was detected ten times or more. The rearrangement uses TRBV5-1 and TRBJ2-7; D is unclear. Trimming took 2 bases from V and 0 from J, leaving 9 bases between them. The CDR3 contains 14 residues. Per germline, CDR1 SGHRS and CDR2 YFSETQ. The CDR3 loop is CASSFARPSYEQYV. The CDR3 nucleotides are TGCGCCAGCAGCTTTGCCAGGCCCTCCTACGAGCAGTACGTC.

The chain joins TRBV12-3 or TRBV12-4 to TRBJ1-1; D possibly corresponds to TRBD1 (6 bases). The CDR3 is 20 residues long. V was pared by 7 bases and J by 0 bases, with 30 bases between. CDR3 nucleotide sequence: TGTGCCAGCAATTCCCATACACAGGGTCATATGCCGCCGGTGAACACTGAAGCTTTCTTT. Translation gives CASNSHTQGHMPPVNTEAFF.

DNA for the CDR3: TGCGCCAGCAGCTTGTTGGGGGGCGCCGGGTCCAATGAGCAGTTCTTC. This translates into CASSLLGGAGSNEQFF. The rearrangement links TRBV5-1 to TRBJ2-1; D may match TRBD1 or TRBD2 (6 bases each). Germline values: CDR1 SGHRS, CDR2 YFSETQ. Trimming took off 1 base at V and 6 bases at J, with 17 bases between the two ends. This CDR3 is 16 amino acids long. Drawing the rest from reference TRBV5-1 and TRBJ2-1, the complete variable domain is KAGVTQTPRYLIKTRGQQVTLSCSPISGHRSVSWYQQTPGQGLQFLFEYFSETQRNKGNFPGRFSGRQFSNSRSEMNVSTLELGDSALYLCASSLLGGAGSNEQFFGPGTRLTVL.

The CDR3 nucleotides are TGTGCCAGCAGTGTTACAGGGGGCACTGAAGCTTTCTTT. Residues: CASSVTGGTEAFF. The J gene is TRBJ1-1, the V gene TRBV25-1; 8 positions agree with TRBD1. V dropped 4 bases and J dropped 4; count of bases not matched to a gene: 2. CDR3 length equals 13 residues. Germline V gene lookup returns CDR1 MGHDK and CDR2 SYGVNS.

This clonotype was recorded a few times. The V and J genes are TRBV7-3 and TRBJ2-2, with D possibly matching TRBD2 (5 bases). The CDR3 totals 14 residues. Germline lookup yields CDR1 SGHTA and CDR2 FQGTGA. V shed 6 bases and J shed 0 bases, with 8 bases lying between them. This chain's CDR3 is CASRDGANTGELFF. The CDR3 DNA sequence: TGTGCCAGCAGAGACGGGGCGAACACCGGGGAGCTGTTTTTT.

The V call is TRBV7-9, the J call TRBJ2-3; no clear D gene. The length of the CDR3 is 14 residues. The germline CDR1 and CDR2 sequences are SEHNR and FQNEAQ (reference sequence). Trimming took off 0 bases at V and 6 bases at J, with 10 bases between the two ends. The CDR3 DNA follows: TGTGCCAGCAGCTTAGCCGAGTCGAGTGATACGCAGTATTTT. It encodes CASSLAESSDTQYF.

The chain carries TRBV3-1 and TRBJ2-7; D is unclear. V was trimmed by 4 bases and J by 7 bases, leaving 11 bases between them. This CDR3 region has 12 residues. Germline CDR1 and CDR2: LGHDT and YNNKEL (reference sequence). The CDR3 nucleotides are TGTGCCAGCAGCCGAGGACCAGCGGAGCAGTACTTC. Protein: CASSRGPAEQYF.